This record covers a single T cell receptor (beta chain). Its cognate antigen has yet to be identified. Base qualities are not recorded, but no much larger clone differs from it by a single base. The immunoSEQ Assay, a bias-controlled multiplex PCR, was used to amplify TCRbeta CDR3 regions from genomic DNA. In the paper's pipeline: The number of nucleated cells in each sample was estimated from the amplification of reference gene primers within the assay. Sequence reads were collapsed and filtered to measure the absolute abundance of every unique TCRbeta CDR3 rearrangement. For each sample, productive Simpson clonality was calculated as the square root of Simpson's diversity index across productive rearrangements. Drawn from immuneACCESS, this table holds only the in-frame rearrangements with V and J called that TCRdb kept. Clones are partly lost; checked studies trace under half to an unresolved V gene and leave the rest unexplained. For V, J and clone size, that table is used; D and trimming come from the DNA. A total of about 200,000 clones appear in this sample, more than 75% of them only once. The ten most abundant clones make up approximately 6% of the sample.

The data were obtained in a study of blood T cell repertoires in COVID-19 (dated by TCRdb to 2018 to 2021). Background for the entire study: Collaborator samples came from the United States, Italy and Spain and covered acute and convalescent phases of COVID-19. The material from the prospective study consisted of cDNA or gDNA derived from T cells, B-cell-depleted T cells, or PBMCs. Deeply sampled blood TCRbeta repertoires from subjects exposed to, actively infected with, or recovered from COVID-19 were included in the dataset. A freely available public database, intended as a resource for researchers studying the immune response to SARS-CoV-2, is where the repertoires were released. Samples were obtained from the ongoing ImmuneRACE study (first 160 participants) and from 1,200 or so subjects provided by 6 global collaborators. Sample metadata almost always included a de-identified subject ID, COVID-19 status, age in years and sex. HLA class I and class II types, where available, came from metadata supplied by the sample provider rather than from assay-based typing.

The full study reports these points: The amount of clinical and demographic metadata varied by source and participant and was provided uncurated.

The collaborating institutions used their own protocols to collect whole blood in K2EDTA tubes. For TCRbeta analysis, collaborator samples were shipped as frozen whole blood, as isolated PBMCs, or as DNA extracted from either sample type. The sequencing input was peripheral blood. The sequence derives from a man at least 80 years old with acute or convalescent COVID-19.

CDR3 sequence: CASSQLSGLAGNPQYF. The DNA sequence reads TGCGCCAGCAGCCAACTATCGGGGCTAGCGGGAAATCCGCAGTATTTT. The V gene is TRBV4-1 and the J gene is TRBJ2-3, with 9 central nucleotides matching TRBD2. The CDR3 runs 16 residues from the cysteine to the phenylalanine. The kept DNA is CDR3 alone, 48 bases in frame from the first base. The junction shows trimming of 2 bases on V and 10 bases on J, and the gene matches do not reach 13 bases of it. CDR1 and CDR2 (MGHRA, YSYEKL) derive from the germline V gene.